These 13 T cell receptor beta chains were sequenced from one sample in a study of control samples from healthy donors and cancer patients. TCRdb's table, derived via immunoSEQ multiplex PCR, lists solely in-frame clones and lacks some. The data show 350,000 to 450,000 clones, about nine tenths seen once. The sample was PBMCs. The source is a man between 35 and 55 years old with head and neck cancer.

The chain employs TRBV6-6 and TRBJ2-7; TRBD1 is a possible D gene (5 bases). Trimming took 5 bases from V and 3 from J, leaving 11 bases between them. Per germline, CDR1 MNHNY and CDR2 SVGAGI (reference sequence). CDR3 size: 13 residues. CDR3 nucleotide sequence: TGTGCCAGCAGTGCCCGACAGAGCTACGAGCAGTACTTC. This gives the protein CASSARQSYEQYF.

V usage is TRBV2 and J usage is TRBJ1-1; no clear D. The length of the CDR3 is 14 residues. CDR1 and CDR2 from the germline V gene are SNHLY and FYNNEI. V lost 6 bases and J 1 base, leaving 12 bases between the germline ends. CDR3 in DNA: TGTGCCAGCAGAGTCGAGTCCAAGAACACTGAAGCTTTCTTT. Its translation is CASRVESKNTEAFF.

This clone was detected only a few times. The V and J genes are TRBV5-1 and TRBJ2-7; the match to TRBD1 covers 8 bases. The germline CDR1 and CDR2 sequences are SGHRS and YFSETQ. The length of the CDR3 is 15 residues. V lost 2 bases and J lost 0; bases outside the gene matches: 4. The CDR3, as DNA: TGCGCCAGCAGCTTAATAGGACAGGGCTCCTACGAGCAGTACTTC. It codes for CASSLIGQGSYEQYF.

The chain is built from TRBV7-2 and TRBJ2-4; TRBD1 is a possible D gene (5 bases). Germline values: CDR1 SGHTA, CDR2 FQGNSA. CDR3 size: 15 residues. Trimming removed 4 bases from V and 8 bases from J, with 18 bases in between. The CDR3, as DNA: TGTGCCAGCAGCTCGAGGACATCGGGTTGGGACATTCAGTACTTC. Residues: CASSSRTSGWDIQYF.

The CDR3 DNA reads as TGTGCCAGCAGCTTCGACAGGGGGCGCCGGTCAGATACGCAGTATTTT. This sequence encodes CASSFDRGRRSDTQYF. The chain links TRBV5-6 to TRBJ2-3; 10 bases are shared with TRBD1. V shed 2 bases, J shed 4 bases, and the junction held 7 bases outside the gene matches. Germline V gene lookup returns CDR1 SGHDT and CDR2 YYEEEE. CDR3 length equals 16 residues.

V gene TRBV4-1 combines with J gene TRBJ2-7; no reliable D call. The germline V gene encodes CDR1 MGHRA and CDR2 YSYEKL. V lost 1 base to trimming and J lost 0 bases, with 10 bases between them. CDR3 length equals 15 residues. The CDR3 loop reads CASSQAPLSSYEQYF. CDR3 coding DNA: TGCGCCAGCAGCCAAGCCCCCCTGAGCTCCTACGAGCAGTACTTC.

This chain joins TRBV5-6 and TRBJ2-7; no definite D call. Trimming removed 4 bases at V and 0 bases at J, with 8 bases between. Per germline, CDR1 SGHDT and CDR2 YYEEEE. This CDR3 has 13 residues. CDR3 in amino acids: CASSTSFSYEQYF. Here the CDR3 DNA reads TGTGCCAGCAGCACGTCCTTCTCCTACGAGCAGTACTTC.

The chain carries TRBV7-2 and TRBJ2-1; TRBD2 matches 9 bases. CDR1 is SGHTA and CDR2 is FQGNSA in the germline V gene. With 3 bases clipped from V and 5 bases from J, the junction kept 5 bases outside the gene matches. The length of the CDR3 is 15 residues. The CDR3 region has the DNA TGTGCCAGCAGCTTTAGCGGGGGAACTAACAATGAGCAGTTCTTC. Residues: CASSFSGGTNNEQFF. Drawing the rest from reference TRBV7-2 and TRBJ2-1, the complete variable domain is GAGVSQSPSNKVTEKGKDVELRCDPISGHTALYWYRQSLGQGLEFLIYFQGNSAPDKSGLPSDRFSAERTGGSVSTLTIQRTQQEDSAVYLCASSFSGGTNNEQFFGPGTRLTVL.

The genes are TRBV6-5 and TRBJ1-5, with 7 positions matching TRBD1. CDR3 size: 12 residues. Germline CDR1 MNHEY, CDR2 SVGAGI. J gave up 7 bases and V 6 bases, and 3 bases lay outside the gene matches. The CDR3 loop is CASRQGWQPQHF. The CDR3 DNA sequence: TGTGCCAGCAGACAGGGGTGGCAGCCCCAGCATTTT.

The rearrangement links TRBV19 to TRBJ2-1, with D hard to call. The V gene lost 5 bases and the J gene lost 6 bases, with 8 bases spanning the gap. This CDR3 is 12 amino acids long. The germline CDR1 and CDR2 sequences are LNHDA and SQIVND (reference sequence). The CDR3 spells CASSYRLNEQFF. The CDR3 DNA reads TGTGCCAGTAGTTACAGACTCAATGAGCAGTTCTTC. The full variable domain, completed using reference TRBV19 and TRBJ2-1, is DGGITQSPKYLFRKEGQNVTLSCEQNLNHDAMYWYRQDPGQGLRLIYYSQIVNDFQKGDIAEGYSVSREKKESFPLTVTSAQKNPTAFYLCASSYRLNEQFFGPGTRLTVL.

J is TRBJ2-3 and V is TRBV30, with 7 bases lining up with TRBD2. The CDR3 is made up of 14 amino acids. The germline V gene has CDR1 GTSNPN and CDR2 SVGIG (reference sequence). Trimming cost V 5 bases and J 3 bases; bases outside gene matches: 8. Here the CDR3 DNA reads TGTGCCTGGGGGGAGGGGTTCGATACAGATACGCAGTATTTT. Amino acid sequence: CAWGEGFDTDTQYF.

The chain employs TRBV10-1 and TRBJ2-7; D is tentatively TRBD1 or TRBD2 (6 bases each). CDR3 length: 14 residues. V lost 0 bases, J lost 5 bases, and 11 bases lay in between. Germline V gene sequence: CDR1 WNHNN, CDR2 SYGVQD (reference sequence). CDR3 region: CASSESPGANEQYF. Here the CDR3 DNA reads TGCGCCAGCAGTGAGTCTCCGGGGGCGAACGAGCAGTACTTC.

The V gene is TRBV7-2, the J gene TRBJ1-5, with 10 bases that match TRBD1. Germline V gives CDR1 SGHTA, CDR2 FQGNSA. The CDR3 is made up of 14 amino acids. The V gene end was trimmed by 1 base and the J gene end by 6 bases; junction bases not matched to a gene: 0. The CDR3 is CASSLGDRGQPQHF. In nucleotides, the CDR3 is TGTGCCAGCAGCTTAGGGGACAGGGGTCAGCCCCAGCATTTT.